A selection of T cell receptor beta chains follows, all from one sample in a study of OX40 agonist ivuxolimab in advanced cancers. Generated by immunoSEQ multiplex PCR, the TCRdb table keeps only in-frame clones and is missing some. This table has around 70,000 clones, over 80% appearing once. The starting material was CD4+ or CD8+ T cells sorted from blood, obtained in a trial of the OX40 agonist ivuxolimab. These receptor sequences come from an adult with an advanced solid tumor such as melanoma, head and neck, liver or kidney cancer. CDR3s include the opening cysteine and the closing phenylalanine or tryptophan. Each record gives: clone size, J gene, V gene, D gene, CDR3 protein, CDR3 DNA. A D gene is named only where the DNA matches it firmly. Not every row has a clone size; where given, it reads once, few, many or a size class.

- TRBJ1-4 TRBV2 - CASRLDTGNEKLFF TGTGCCAGCAGACTAGACACCGGGAATGAAAAACTGTTTTTT
- TRBJ2-6 TRBV11-3 - CASRHRSAADSGANVLTF TGTGCCAGCAGGCATCGCTCGGCCGCAGACTCTGGGGCCAACGTCCTGACTTTC
many TRBJ1-1 TRBV18 - CASSPPSDTEAFF TGTGCCAGCTCACCACCGTCCGACACTGAAGCTTTCTTT
- TRBJ1-6 TRBV6-6 - CASSYSDSPLHF TGTGCCAGCAGTTACTCTGATTCACCCCTCCACTTT
- TRBJ1-2 TRBV28 - CASTSPANYGYTF TGTGCCAGCACCTCTCCCGCTAACTATGGCTACACCTTC
- TRBJ1-1 TRBV5-4 - CASSARQGPAFF TGTGCCAGCAGCGCACGTCAGGGACCAGCTTTCTTT
- TRBJ1-5 TRBV28 - CASRWISNQPQHF TGTGCCAGCAGATGGATTAGCAATCAGCCCCAGCATTTT
- TRBJ2-2 TRBV7-9 - CASSGAVGGANTGELFF TGTGCCAGCAGCGGTGCAGTGGGGGGTGCGAACACCGGGGAGCTGTTTTTT
- TRBJ2-3 TRBV10-2 - CASREVQGVSTDTQYF TGCGCCAGCAGGGAGGTTCAGGGCGTCAGCACAGATACGCAGTATTTT
- TRBJ2-5 TRBV2 - CASSGNIQETQYF TGTGCCAGCAGTGGTAACATCCAAGAGACCCAGTACTTC
- TRBJ2-2 TRBV6-5 - CASRPKDLAGELFF TGTGCCAGCAGACCTAAGGACCTGGCCGGGGAGCTGTTTTTT
- TRBJ2-3 TRBV7-9 - CASSLADGTHSTDTQYF TGTGCCAGCAGCTTAGCGGACGGGACGCACAGCACAGATACGCAGTATTTT
- TRBJ1-1 TRBV27 - CASSPAGVNTEAFF TGTGCCAGCAGTCCAGCAGGGGTCAACACTGAAGCTTTCTTT
- TRBJ2-2 TRBV5-1 TRBD1 CASSLVGQGDWELFF TGCGCCAGCAGCTTGGTTGGACAGGGGGACTGGGAGCTGTTTTTT
- TRBJ1-3 TRBV11-2 - CASREDGNTIYF TGTGCCAGCAGGGAAGATGGAAACACCATATATTTT
- TRBJ1-2 TRBV7-2 - CASSSQSGATRYGYTF TGTGCCAGCAGCTCGCAATCAGGGGCCACGCGCTATGGCTACACCTTC
- TRBJ1-3 TRBV5-5 - CASSLAAGTGIGNTIYF TGTGCCAGCAGCTTGGCCGCGGGGACTGGGATTGGAAACACCATATATTTT
- TRBJ2-3 TRBV19 - CASSRMLAASTDTQYF TGTGCCAGTAGTAGGATGCTAGCAGCTAGCACAGATACGCAGTATTTT
- TRBJ1-2 TRBV7-3 - CASSPGAGAGYTF TGTGCCAGCAGCCCGGGCGCAGGGGCTGGCTACACCTTC
- TRBJ1-5 TRBV19 TRBD1 CASRGTGQNQPQHF TGTGCCAGTAGGGGGACAGGTCAAAATCAGCCCCAGCATTTT
- TRBJ1-2 TRBV5-1 - CASSFHGQNGYTF TGCGCCAGCAGCTTCCACGGACAGAATGGCTACACCTTC
- TRBJ2-7 TRBV27 TRBD1 CASSHGQAITYEQYF TGTGCCAGCAGTCACGGACAGGCGATAACCTACGAGCAGTACTTC
- TRBJ2-5 TRBV19 TRBD2 CASSMGRTSGQETQYF TGTGCCAGTAGTATGGGCCGGACTAGCGGACAAGAGACCCAGTACTTC
few TRBJ1-5 TRBV7-9 - CASSLDGGSQPQHF TGTGCCAGCAGCTTAGACGGGGGGAGTCAGCCCCAGCATTTT
- TRBJ2-1 TRBV19 - CASIEGREQFF TGTGCCAGTATTGAGGGGCGTGAGCAGTTCTTC
- TRBJ2-2 TRBV19 - CASSTTGRTGELFF TGTGCCAGTAGTACTACAGGCCGAACCGGGGAGCTGTTTTTT
- TRBJ1-1 TRBV9 - CASSVGGENGEAFF TGTGCCAGCAGCGTAGGAGGGGAAAACGGTGAAGCTTTCTTT
- TRBJ2-3 TRBV5-1 TRBD2 CASSLTSGGRTDTQYF TGCGCCAGCAGCTTGACTAGCGGGGGCCGCACAGATACGCAGTATTTT
- TRBJ2-7 TRBV11-2 TRBD2 CASSLGLENEQYF TGTGCCAGCAGCTTGGGACTAGAAAACGAGCAGTACTTC
- TRBJ2-2 TRBV29-1 TRBD2 CSVQRYGSGITRRYTGELFF TGCAGCGTCCAGCGCTATGGTAGCGGGATAACGAGGAGGTACACCGGGGAGCTGTTTTTT
- TRBJ2-6 TRBV19 TRBD1 CASSTGTGKLTGANVLTF TGTGCCAGTAGTACCGGGACAGGGAAACTCACTGGGGCCAACGTCCTGACTTTC
- TRBJ1-1 TRBV7-3 - CASSPTTLGGEAFF TGTGCCAGCAGCCCAACTACCCTGGGTGGTGAAGCTTTCTTT
- TRBJ2-3 TRBV18 - CASSPPRGRSTDTQYF TGTGCCAGCTCACCCCCGCGGGGCAGGAGCACAGATACGCAGTATTTT
- TRBJ2-5 TRBV28 TRBD1 CASSSGQGAETQYF TGTGCCAGCAGTTCGGGACAGGGGGCAGAGACCCAGTACTTC
once TRBJ2-7 TRBV4-1 TRBD2 CASSQVGGSSYEQYF TGCGCCAGCAGCCAAGTGGGAGGGAGCTCCTACGAGCAGTACTTC
- TRBJ1-3 TRBV9 - CASSAPTGNTIYF TGTGCCAGCAGCGCGCCCACCGGAAACACCATATATTTT
- TRBJ1-4 TRBV7-2 - CASSWNPGRGEKLFF TGTGCCAGCAGCTGGAATCCGGGACGTGGGGAAAAACTGTTTTTT
- TRBJ1-2 TRBV30 TRBD1 CAWRIKGTELGYTF TGTGCCTGGAGAATAAAGGGGACAGAACTGGGCTACACCTTC
- TRBJ2-2 TRBV7-2 - CASTTDTGELFF TGTGCCAGCACCACCGACACCGGGGAGCTGTTTTTT
- TRBJ2-7 TRBV6-1 - CASSKGDNYEQYF TGTGCCAGCAGTAAGGGGGACAACTACGAGCAGTACTTC
- TRBJ1-3 TRBV28 - CASISQGSGNTIYF TGTGCCAGCATATCACAGGGCTCTGGAAACACCATATATTTT
- TRBJ2-5 TRBV5-1 TRBD2 CASRPTSGQETQYF TGCGCCAGCAGACCCACTAGCGGGCAAGAGACCCAGTACTTC
- TRBJ1-5 TRBV6-1 TRBD1 CASSVNRGEPQHF TGTGCCAGCAGTGTCAACAGGGGAGAGCCCCAGCATTTT
- TRBJ2-5 TRBV19 - CASSIDGGQETQYF TGTGCCAGTAGTATAGATGGGGGCCAAGAGACCCAGTACTTC